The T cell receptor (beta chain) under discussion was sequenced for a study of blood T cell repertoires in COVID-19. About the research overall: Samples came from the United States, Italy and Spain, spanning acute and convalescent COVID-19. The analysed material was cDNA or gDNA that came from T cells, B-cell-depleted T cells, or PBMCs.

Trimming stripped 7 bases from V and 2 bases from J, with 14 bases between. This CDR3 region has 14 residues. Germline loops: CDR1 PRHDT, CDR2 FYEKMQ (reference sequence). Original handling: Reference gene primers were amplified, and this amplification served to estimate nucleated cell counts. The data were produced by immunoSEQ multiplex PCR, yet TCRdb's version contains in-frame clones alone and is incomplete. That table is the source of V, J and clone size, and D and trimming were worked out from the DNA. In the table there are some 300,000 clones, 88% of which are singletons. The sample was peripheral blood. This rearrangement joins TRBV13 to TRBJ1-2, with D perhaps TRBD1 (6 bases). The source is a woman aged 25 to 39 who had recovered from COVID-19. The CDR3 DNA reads TGTGCCAGCACCAAAACAGGGCAAAACTATGGCTACACCTTC. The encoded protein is CASTKTGQNYGYTF.